This T cell receptor beta chain was identified during a study of T cells in Graves' hyperthyroidism and ophthalmopathy. Researchers amplified the TCR beta CDR3 regions from RNA transcripts. TCR CDR3 underwent first-round RT-PCR with the HTBI primer set. TCRdb used MiXCR to reprocess the multiplex PCR reads, holding one entry per CDR3 protein. In the table there are 450,000 to 550,000 distinct CDR3 sequences, around a quarter of which are singletons. This CDR3 comprises 16 residues. V lost 1 base and J lost 5; bases outside the gene matches: 7. The V gene's germline CDR1 is SGHKS and CDR2 YYEKEE (reference sequence). With duration under 3 months, ophthalmopathy was active: Clinical Activity Score at least 3, NOSPECS at least 4.

The rearrangement uses TRBV5-5 and TRBJ2-2; 8 bases are a match to TRBD2. The sequencing input was blood. The origin of this receptor is a woman aged 25 to 39 with Graves' ophthalmopathy. In nucleotides, the CDR3 is TGTGCCAGCAGCTTGAGTAGCGGGGAACTTACCGGGGAGCTGTTTTTT. It yields the protein CASSLSSGELTGELFF.